This TCR beta chain was documented in a study of T cell responses to AZD1222 COVID-19 vaccine. Study conclusions and caveats: Clonal diversity was possibly underestimated; the donors were predominantly white British and more often female. Once two AZD1222 doses were given, Spike-specific TCR breadth and depth went up. No day 14 peak samples; only post-peak repertoires were characterized. Spike as a whole was targeted by vaccine-associated CD4 TCRs, dominant at 160-218 and 743-854.

Looked up from germline, CDR1 is MDHEN and CDR2 is SYDVKM. CDR3 length equals 14 residues. The V gene lost 6 bases and the J gene lost 2 bases, with 14 bases spanning the gap. A remark on this clone: The antigen is not known.

TCRdb's copy holds only in-frame clones and misses some; the assay was immunoSEQ multiplex PCR. Of around 120,000 clones listed, around 90% are singletons. The receptor comes from an adult in good health. The genes are TRBV28 and TRBJ2-7, with a weak D call TRBD1 (6 bases). Sequenced here: peripheral blood, sampled on day 0 of MenACWY control vaccination. DNA for the CDR3: TGTGCCAGCAGCCCTGGGACAAAGACCTACGAGCAGTACTTC. This codes for CASSPGTKTYEQYF.